The rows below give T cell receptor beta chains drawn from one sample of a study of T-cell memory formation after mild COVID-19. TCRdb recomputed calls from the 5' RACE reads with MiXCR, one row per CDR3 protein. The sample lists 250,000 to 350,000 distinct CDR3 sequences; roughly a fifth were seen once. Specimen: PBMCs or a T cell subset sorted from them (not recorded which). Receptors were obtained from a man aged 18 to 30 who had mild COVID-19 (a few samples of this study predate the infection). Cell type and time point are not known. The CDR3 runs from the conserved cysteine through the conserved F or W. The D gene is left open where the match is weak. Size is stated for part of the rows, as once, few or many counts, or as a class when the clone is expanded.

CDR3 protein	CDR3 DNA	V gene	J gene	clone size	D gene
CASSPGAANYGYTF	TGTGCCAGCAGCCCCGGGGCTGCTAACTATGGCTACACCTTC	TRBV7-9	TRBJ1-2	-	-
CASSRTGWADTQYF	TGTGCCAGCAGTCGGACAGGTTGGGCAGATACGCAGTATTTT	TRBV7-3	TRBJ2-3	once	TRBD1
CASSFAGTTNEKLFF	TGTGCCAGCAGCTTCGCAGGGACAACTAATGAAAAACTGTTTTTT	TRBV7-3	TRBJ1-4	few	-
CASSTDRGAPQHF	TGTGCCAGCAGCACAGACAGGGGTGCGCCCCAGCATTTT	TRBV7-3	TRBJ1-5	-	TRBD1
CASSWQRGGTEAFF	TGTGCCAGCTCATGGCAGAGGGGAGGAACTGAAGCTTTCTTT	TRBV7-6	TRBJ1-1	-	-
CASRFEGLGPEAFF	TGTGCCAGCAGGTTCGAGGGGCTAGGACCTGAAGCTTTCTTT	TRBV6-5	TRBJ1-1	few	-
CASSLLGDKPFSGYTF	TGTGCCAGCAGCTTACTGGGGGACAAGCCTTTTTCGGGCTACACCTTC	TRBV7-9	TRBJ1-2	few	-
CASTVPGQGFNEQFF	TGTGCCAGCACCGTACCGGGACAGGGTTTCAATGAGCAGTTCTTC	TRBV25-1	TRBJ2-1	-	TRBD1
CASSPPPLGQNSNQPQHF	TGTGCCAGCAGCCCTCCCCCTCTCGGACAGAATAGCAATCAGCCCCAGCATTTT	TRBV7-2	TRBJ1-5	few	-
CASSKGEEKRAFF	TGCGCCAGCAGCAAAGGGGAAGAGAAGAGGGCTTTCTTT	TRBV5-1	TRBJ1-1	few	-
CASRTHGTGGFGELFF	TGTGCCAGCAGAACCCACGGGACAGGGGGCTTCGGGGAGCTGTTTTTT	TRBV12-3/TRBV12-4	TRBJ2-2	few	TRBD1
CASSPLPRFRSEAFF	TGTGCCAGCAGCCCACTGCCCCGCTTTCGGTCTGAAGCTTTCTTT	TRBV6-5	TRBJ1-1	few	-
CASSEQGNEQYF	TGTGCCAGCAGTGAACAGGGAAACGAGCAGTACTTC	TRBV2	TRBJ2-7	few	-
CASSLRFVGPSNTGELFF	TGCGCCAGCAGCTTGCGCTTCGTCGGCCCCTCGAACACCGGGGAGCTGTTTTTT	TRBV5-1	TRBJ2-2	many	-
CAISEAGTDTQYF	TGTGCCATCAGTGAGGCCGGCACAGATACGCAGTATTTT	TRBV10-3	TRBJ2-3	many	-
CASSFNRADTQYF	TGTGCCAGCAGCTTCAACAGGGCCGATACGCAGTATTTT	TRBV5-6	TRBJ2-3	few	-
CASSLAPGEEQETQYF	TGTGCCAGCAGCTTGGCTCCAGGGGAGGAACAAGAGACCCAGTACTTC	TRBV11-1	TRBJ2-5	-	-
CASSYSRGIGYGYTF	TGTGCCAGCAGTTACTCTAGGGGAATCGGCTATGGCTACACCTTC	TRBV6-5	TRBJ1-2	few	-
CASSLKAFVADTQYF	TGTGCCAGCAGTCTAAAAGCGTTCGTGGCAGATACGCAGTATTTT	TRBV27	TRBJ2-3	few	-
CAIRASLGNTGELFF	TGTGCCATCCGTGCTTCTCTGGGGAACACCGGGGAGCTGTTTTTT	TRBV10-3	TRBJ2-2	few	-
CSARAVFRTGGSGYTF	TGCAGTGCTAGAGCCGTGTTCCGGACAGGGGGAAGTGGCTACACCTTC	TRBV20-1	TRBJ1-2	few	TRBD1
CASTPDLQETQYF	TGTGCCAGCACCCCGGACTTGCAAGAGACCCAGTACTTC	TRBV3-1	TRBJ2-5	few	-
CASSELTGTYEQYF	TGTGCCAGCAGTGAACTGACGGGTACCTACGAGCAGTACTTC	TRBV2	TRBJ2-7	few	-
CATNALRTGMAGELFF	TGTGCCACCAACGCACTCAGGACAGGGATGGCCGGGGAGCTGTTTTTT	TRBV28	TRBJ2-2	-	TRBD1
CATSDLVSETQYF	TGTGCCACCAGTGATTTAGTATCAGAGACCCAGTACTTC	TRBV24-1	TRBJ2-5	once	-
CASSRAGAGDTQYF	TGTGCCAGCAGTCGTGCAGGGGCGGGAGATACGCAGTATTTT	TRBV7-9	TRBJ2-3	few	-
CASRRLADFTDTQYF	TGTGCCAGCAGGCGACTAGCGGACTTCACAGATACGCAGTATTTT	TRBV6-2/TRBV6-3	TRBJ2-3	-	TRBD2
CASSHQGFSPLHF	TGTGCCAGCAGTCACCAGGGGTTTTCACCCCTCCACTTT	TRBV3-1	TRBJ1-6	few	-
CSVARETQYF	TGCAGCGTTGCCCGAGAGACCCAGTACTTC	TRBV29-1	TRBJ2-5	-	-
CASSFEDWEPTESGNTEAFF	TGTGCCAGCAGCTTTGAGGATTGGGAACCGACCGAAAGTGGGAACACTGAAGCTTTCTTT	TRBV7-2	TRBJ1-1	-	-